This TCR beta chain came from a study of cytomegalovirus exposure and HLA in healthy donors. The V gene lost 5 bases and the J gene lost 7 bases, with 19 bases spanning the gap. Germline CDR1 is SGHNT and CDR2 is YYREEE (reference sequence). This CDR3 region has 15 residues. Likely unrecorded immune exposures existed in these nominally healthy donors. Comment on this clone: Its target is not known.

The PCR was carried out with 60 Vbeta primers and 13 Jbeta primers. Clones were sequenced by immunoSEQ multiplex PCR, and TCRdb holds only the in-frame ones, with some missing. The sample contains just over 150,000 clones, 85% of which appear only once. Findings of the study overall: TRBV6-2, TRBV6-3 and other indistinguishable V segments were excluded.

This clonotype was sampled from a woman between 18 and 30 years old in good health and CMV-seronegative. Sample: PBMCs. This sequence joins TRBV5-4 and TRBJ2-1, with a possible D match to TRBD2 (6 bases). Here the CDR3 reads CASRADPGDSNEQFF. CDR3 coding DNA: TGTGCCAGCAGGGCGGACCCCGGGGACTCTAATGAGCAGTTCTTC. Supplemented by reference TRBV5-4 and TRBJ2-1, the full variable domain reads ETGVTQSPTHLIKTRGQQVTLRCSSQSGHNTVSWYQQALGQGPQFIFQYYREEENGRGNFPPRFSGLQFPNYSSELNVNALELDDSALYLCASRADPGDSNEQFFGPGTRLTVL.